This T cell receptor beta chain emerged from a study of blood T cell repertoires in COVID-19. Study-level background: There were acute and convalescent COVID-19 samples, and they came from the United States, Italy and Spain. Sources were T cells, B-cell-depleted T cells, or PBMCs; the material itself was cDNA or gDNA.

Authors' methods: Reference gene primer amplification in the assay estimated nucleated cell counts. Only in-frame clones appear in the TCRdb table, and some are missing; sequencing was by immunoSEQ multiplex PCR. That table furnishes V, J and clone size, whereas the DNA furnished D and trimming. The data show 200,000 to 250,000 clones, 89% seen once. The CDR3 has 15 amino acids. With 7 bases clipped from V and 3 bases from J, the junction kept 11 bases outside the gene matches. Germline CDR1 SQVTM, CDR2 ANQGSEA. The TCR comes from a woman aged 40 to 50 with acute or convalescent COVID-19. The material sequenced was peripheral blood. The chain is built from TRBV29-1 and TRBJ2-2, with TRBD2 matching over 7 bases. CDR3 loop: CSGRRGGRDTGELFF. CDR3 coding DNA: TGCAGCGGACGTCGTGGGGGGAGGGACACCGGGGAGCTGTTTTTT.